Listed below are T cell receptor beta chains from one sample, sequenced in a study of blood T cell repertoires in COVID-19. The repertoire was sequenced with immunoSEQ multiplex PCR; TCRdb's copy has only in-frame clones and lacks some. The sample contains 200,000 to 250,000 clones, approximately 80% of which appear only once. Sequenced sample: peripheral blood. These receptor sequences come from a woman of 80 years or more with acute or convalescent COVID-19. CDR3s include the opening cysteine and the closing phenylalanine or tryptophan. The order of the fields is clone size, D gene, V gene, J gene, CDR3 protein, CDR3 DNA. A D gene is named only where the DNA matches it firmly. Only part of the rows carry a size: once, few, many, or a class if the clone is expanded.

size: -
D: -
V: TRBV30
J: TRBJ1-5
CDR3: CAWSGRVNQPQHF
DNA: TGTGCCTGGAGTGGCAGGGTGAATCAGCCCCAGCATTTT

size: few
D: TRBD1
V: TRBV6-6
J: TRBJ1-1
CDR3: CASSGGTGAEAFF
DNA: TGTGCCAGCAGTGGGGGGACAGGGGCTGAAGCTTTCTTT

size: -
D: -
V: TRBV3-1/TRBV3-2
J: TRBJ1-2
CDR3: CASSQTAYYGYTF
DNA: TGTGCCAGCAGCCAGACAGCCTACTATGGCTACACCTTC

size: -
D: TRBD1
V: TRBV7-2
J: TRBJ1-1
CDR3: CASSLGQGVTEAFF
DNA: TGTGCCAGCAGCTTGGGACAGGGAGTCACTGAAGCTTTCTTT

size: -
D: -
V: TRBV4-3
J: TRBJ2-2
CDR3: CASSQVDSNTGELFF
DNA: TGCGCCAGCAGCCAAGTGGACAGCAACACCGGGGAGCTGTTTTTT

size: -
D: -
V: TRBV29-1
J: TRBJ1-2
CDR3: CSVQGGESGYGYTF
DNA: TGCAGCGTACAAGGCGGGGAGAGTGGCTATGGCTACACCTTC

size: -
D: -
V: TRBV29-1
J: TRBJ1-5
CDR3: CSVALGGSINQPQHF
DNA: TGCAGCGTCGCCCTAGGGGGTAGCATCAATCAGCCCCAGCATTTT

size: -
D: TRBD2
V: TRBV5-1
J: TRBJ2-5
CDR3: CASSLGTSGRARETQYF
DNA: TGCGCCAGCAGCTTGGGGACTAGCGGGAGGGCCCGTGAGACCCAGTACTTC

size: -
D: -
V: TRBV5-8
J: TRBJ1-1
CDR3: CASSIKTGLTEAFF
DNA: TGTGCCAGCAGCATCAAAACAGGGTTGACTGAAGCTTTCTTT

size: -
D: -
V: TRBV6-1
J: TRBJ1-5
CDR3: CASSEERTSNQPQHF
DNA: TGTGCCAGCAGTGAAGAAAGGACAAGCAATCAGCCCCAGCATTTT

size: -
D: -
V: TRBV5-6
J: TRBJ1-6
CDR3: CASSLRDNSPLHF
DNA: TGTGCCAGCAGCTTGCGCGATAATTCACCCCTCCACTTT

size: -
D: TRBD1
V: TRBV6-1
J: TRBJ2-2
CDR3: CASSEAWTGALNTGELFF
DNA: TGTGCCAGCAGTGAAGCCTGGACAGGGGCCTTAAACACCGGGGAGCTGTTTTTT

size: once
D: TRBD1
V: TRBV5-1
J: TRBJ1-4
CDR3: CASSLRQGATNEKLFF
DNA: TGCGCCAGCAGCTTGCGACAGGGGGCAACTAATGAAAAACTGTTTTTT

size: -
D: TRBD1
V: TRBV5-6
J: TRBJ2-5
CDR3: CASSEPRGLGQETQYF
DNA: TGTGCCAGCAGCGAGCCCAGGGGGCTGGGGCAAGAGACCCAGTACTTC

size: -
D: -
V: TRBV10-1
J: TRBJ2-1
CDR3: CASSESTDPGPRFSYNEQFF
DNA: TGCGCCAGCAGTGAGTCGACGGACCCAGGGCCGAGATTCTCCTACAATGAGCAGTTCTTC

size: -
D: -
V: TRBV27
J: TRBJ1-5
CDR3: CASSLVRGQPQHF
DNA: TGTGCCAGCAGTTTAGTCCGAGGCCAGCCCCAGCATTTT

size: -
D: -
V: TRBV11-3
J: TRBJ2-1
CDR3: CASSLVGGPTNEQFF
DNA: TGTGCCAGCAGCTTAGTTGGAGGACCCACCAATGAGCAGTTCTTC

size: -
D: -
V: TRBV5-4
J: TRBJ1-6
CDR3: CASSLIPDSPLHF
DNA: TGTGCCAGCAGCTTGATCCCGGATTCACCCCTCCACTTT

size: -
D: -
V: TRBV4-1
J: TRBJ2-1
CDR3: CASSQSISGTGRVNEQFF
DNA: TGCGCCAGCAGCCAATCCATTAGCGGGACAGGGAGGGTGAATGAGCAGTTCTTC

size: -
D: TRBD2
V: TRBV5-4
J: TRBJ2-3
CDR3: CASSLEASGRDTQYF
DNA: TGTGCCAGCAGCTTGGAGGCTAGCGGTAGGGATACGCAGTATTTT

size: -
D: -
V: TRBV12-2
J: TRBJ1-3
CDR3: CASRLAGGGSGNTIYF
DNA: TGTGCAAGTCGCTTAGCGGGAGGGGGCTCTGGAAACACCATATATTTT

size: -
D: -
V: TRBV10-3
J: TRBJ2-7
CDR3: CAISDRGVRDEQYF
DNA: TGTGCCATCAGTGATCGCGGGGTTAGGGACGAGCAGTACTTC

size: -
D: TRBD1
V: TRBV7-8
J: TRBJ2-7
CDR3: CASSLASPIRGRYYEQYF
DNA: TGTGCCAGCAGCTTAGCGTCTCCCATCAGGGGGCGTTACTACGAGCAGTACTTC

size: few
D: -
V: TRBV4-1
J: TRBJ1-2
CDR3: CASSQAWTANYGYTF
DNA: TGCGCCAGCAGCCAAGCCTGGACAGCCAACTATGGCTACACCTTC

size: -
D: -
V: TRBV18
J: TRBJ1-5
CDR3: CASSPREDQPQHF
DNA: TGTGCCAGCTCACCACGTGAGGATCAGCCCCAGCATTTT

size: -
D: -
V: TRBV6-2/TRBV6-3
J: TRBJ2-7
CDR3: CASSAGDSYEQYF
DNA: TGTGCCAGCAGTGCAGGGGACTCCTACGAGCAGTACTTC

size: -
D: -
V: TRBV5-1
J: TRBJ1-1
CDR3: CASSDPRGTEAFF
DNA: TGCGCCAGCAGCGACCCACGGGGCACTGAAGCTTTCTTT

size: few
D: TRBD1
V: TRBV5-1
J: TRBJ2-7
CDR3: CASSFRDRSYEQYF
DNA: TGCGCCAGCAGCTTCCGGGACAGGTCCTACGAGCAGTACTTC

size: -
D: -
V: TRBV5-6
J: TRBJ1-1
CDR3: CASSLGHLLNAFF
DNA: TGTGCCAGCAGCTTGGGACACCTATTGAACGCTTTCTTT

size: -
D: -
V: TRBV5-1
J: TRBJ1-4
CDR3: CASRDSATNEKLFF
DNA: TGCGCCAGCAGGGACAGTGCAACTAATGAAAAACTGTTTTTT

size: -
D: TRBD2
V: TRBV6-1
J: TRBJ2-5
CDR3: CASSEVFLAGAGETQYF
DNA: TGTGCCAGCAGTGAAGTATTCCTAGCGGGGGCGGGAGAGACCCAGTACTTC

size: once
D: TRBD1
V: TRBV7-9
J: TRBJ1-4
CDR3: CASSPQGALEKLFF
DNA: TGTGCCAGCAGCCCACAGGGGGCGCTTGAAAAACTGTTTTTT

size: -
D: -
V: TRBV6-5
J: TRBJ2-1
CDR3: CASNHEGRASNEQFF
DNA: TGTGCCAGCAACCACGAGGGTAGGGCTTCCAATGAGCAGTTCTTC

size: -
D: TRBD1
V: TRBV6-5
J: TRBJ1-4
CDR3: CASSGQGTTNEKLFF
DNA: TGTGCCAGCTCGGGACAGGGGACAACTAATGAAAAACTGTTTTTT

size: few
D: TRBD1
V: TRBV2
J: TRBJ1-1
CDR3: CASSRQGAVEAFF
DNA: TGTGCCAGCAGTCGACAGGGGGCGGTTGAAGCTTTCTTT

size: -
D: -
V: TRBV2
J: TRBJ2-7
CDR3: CASWASYEQYF
DNA: TGTGCCAGCTGGGCGTCCTACGAGCAGTACTTC

size: -
D: -
V: TRBV29-1
J: TRBJ1-1
CDR3: CSVVVNTEAFF
DNA: TGCAGCGTTGTAGTGAACACTGAAGCTTTCTTT

size: -
D: TRBD1
V: TRBV10-3
J: TRBJ2-7
CDR3: CAISEQQTGPNEQYF
DNA: TGTGCCATCAGTGAGCAACAGACAGGGCCCAACGAGCAGTACTTC

size: -
D: -
V: TRBV19
J: TRBJ1-2
CDR3: CASSIPHRVRTYGYTF
DNA: TGTGCCAGTAGTATACCTCACAGGGTCCGAACCTATGGCTACACCTTC

size: -
D: -
V: TRBV6-1
J: TRBJ1-1
CDR3: CASSEGGWNTEAFF
DNA: TGTGCCAGCAGTGAGGGGGGGTGGAACACTGAAGCTTTCTTT

size: -
D: TRBD2
V: TRBV7-9
J: TRBJ2-5
CDR3: CASSLILAGGPGTQYF
DNA: TGTGCCAGCAGCTTAATACTAGCGGGGGGCCCAGGGACCCAGTACTTC

size: -
D: TRBD2
V: TRBV6-5
J: TRBJ2-1
CDR3: CASKTGGTYNEQFF
DNA: TGTGCCAGCAAAACGGGGGGGACCTACAATGAGCAGTTCTTC

size: -
D: -
V: TRBV6-5
J: TRBJ2-1
CDR3: CASSSLGEPSYNEQFF
DNA: TGTGCCAGCAGTTCCCTCGGGGAGCCCTCCTACAATGAGCAGTTCTTC

size: -
D: TRBD1
V: TRBV19
J: TRBJ1-2
CDR3: CASSIPTGANYGYTF
DNA: TGTGCCAGTAGTATCCCGACAGGGGCGAACTATGGCTACACCTTC

size: -
D: TRBD1
V: TRBV19
J: TRBJ1-3
CDR3: CASSPRDRALRAGNTIYF
DNA: TGTGCCAGTAGCCCCCGGGACAGGGCCCTCCGCGCGGGAAACACCATATATTTT

size: -
D: -
V: TRBV6-5
J: TRBJ2-1
CDR3: CASSYSQGGNGEQFF
DNA: TGTGCCAGCAGTTACTCTCAGGGTGGGAACGGTGAGCAGTTCTTC

size: -
D: TRBD1
V: TRBV19
J: TRBJ1-6
CDR3: CASSDRQGVPNSPLHF
DNA: TGTGCCAGTAGTGACCGACAGGGAGTTCCTAATTCACCCCTCCACTTT

size: -
D: TRBD2
V: TRBV7-2
J: TRBJ2-5
CDR3: CASSPASGSEETQYF
DNA: TGTGCCAGCAGCCCGGCTAGCGGGAGTGAGGAGACCCAGTACTTC

size: once
D: TRBD2
V: TRBV20-1
J: TRBJ2-1
CDR3: CSASYPSGRSFSYNEQFF
DNA: TGCAGTGCTAGTTATCCTAGCGGGAGGTCCTTTTCCTACAATGAGCAGTTCTTC

size: once
D: -
V: TRBV19
J: TRBJ2-5
CDR3: CASSNTGVGAETQYF
DNA: TGTGCCAGTAGTAATACCGGTGTGGGGGCGGAGACCCAGTACTTC